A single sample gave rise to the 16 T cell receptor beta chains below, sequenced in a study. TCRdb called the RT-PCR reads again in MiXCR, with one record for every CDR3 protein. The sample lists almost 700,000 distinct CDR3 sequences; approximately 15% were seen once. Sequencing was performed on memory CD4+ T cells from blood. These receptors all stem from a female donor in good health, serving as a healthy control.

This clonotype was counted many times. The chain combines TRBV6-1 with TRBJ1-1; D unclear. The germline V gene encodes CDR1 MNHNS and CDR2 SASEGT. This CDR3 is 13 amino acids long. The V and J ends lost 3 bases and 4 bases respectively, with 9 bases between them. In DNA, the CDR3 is TGTGCCAGCAGTGACCAATACAGCACTGAAGCTTTCTTT. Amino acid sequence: CASSDQYSTEAFF.

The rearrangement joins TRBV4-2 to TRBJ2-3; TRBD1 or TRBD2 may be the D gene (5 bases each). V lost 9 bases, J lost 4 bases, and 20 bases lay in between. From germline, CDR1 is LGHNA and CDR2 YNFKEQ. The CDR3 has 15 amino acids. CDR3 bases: TGTGCCAGTACCCCGGGACGGAATCCCTCAGATACGCAGTATTTT. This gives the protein CASTPGRNPSDTQYF.

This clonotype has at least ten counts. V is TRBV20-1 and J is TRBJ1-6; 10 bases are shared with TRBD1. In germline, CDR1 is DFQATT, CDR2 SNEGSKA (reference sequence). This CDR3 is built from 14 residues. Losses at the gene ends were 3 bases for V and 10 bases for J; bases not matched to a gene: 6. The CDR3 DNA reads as TGCAGTGCTAGCCCGACAGGGGGCGGATCACCCCTCCACTTT. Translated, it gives CSASPTGGGSPLHF.

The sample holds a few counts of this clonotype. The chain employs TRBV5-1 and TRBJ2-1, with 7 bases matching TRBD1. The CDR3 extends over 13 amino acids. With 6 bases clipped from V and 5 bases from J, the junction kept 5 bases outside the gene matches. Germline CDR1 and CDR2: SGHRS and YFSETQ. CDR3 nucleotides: TGCGCCAGCACGACGACAGGGAACAATGAGCAGTTCTTC. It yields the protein CASTTTGNNEQFF.

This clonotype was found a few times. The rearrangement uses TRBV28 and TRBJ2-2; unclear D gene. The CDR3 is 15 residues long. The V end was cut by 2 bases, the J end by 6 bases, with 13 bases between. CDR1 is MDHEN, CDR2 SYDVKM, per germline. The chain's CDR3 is CASSLGRLFAGELFF. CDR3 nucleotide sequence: TGTGCCAGCAGTTTAGGCAGGCTCTTTGCCGGGGAGCTGTTTTTT.

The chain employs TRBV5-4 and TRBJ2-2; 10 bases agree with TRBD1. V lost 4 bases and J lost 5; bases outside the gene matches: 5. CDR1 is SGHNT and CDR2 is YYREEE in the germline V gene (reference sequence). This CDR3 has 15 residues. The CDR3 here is CASSGGQGRTGELFF. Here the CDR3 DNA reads TGTGCCAGCAGCGGGGGACAGGGGAGGACCGGGGAGCTGTTTTTT. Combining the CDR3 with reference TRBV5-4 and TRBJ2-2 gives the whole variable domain ETGVTQSPTHLIKTRGQQVTLRCSSQSGHNTVSWYQQALGQGPQFIFQYYREEENGRGNFPPRFSGLQFPNYSSELNVNALELDDSALYLCASSGGQGRTGELFFGEGSRLTVL.

CDR3 protein: CASGGGMGGYTF. CDR3 DNA sequence: TGTGCCAGCGGGGGAGGGATGGGTGGCTACACCTTC. This chain links TRBV25-1 with TRBJ1-2, with D perhaps TRBD1 (5 bases). The V gene lost 8 bases and the J gene lost 7 bases, with 14 bases spanning the gap. Germline loops: CDR1 MGHDK, CDR2 SYGVNS. This CDR3 has 12 residues.

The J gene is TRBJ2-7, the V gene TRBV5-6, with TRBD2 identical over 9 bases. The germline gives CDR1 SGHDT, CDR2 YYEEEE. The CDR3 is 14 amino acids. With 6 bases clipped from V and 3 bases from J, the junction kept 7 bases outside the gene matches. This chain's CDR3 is CASMISGGVYEQYF. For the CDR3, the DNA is TGTGCCAGCATGATTAGCGGGGGTGTCTACGAGCAGTACTTC.

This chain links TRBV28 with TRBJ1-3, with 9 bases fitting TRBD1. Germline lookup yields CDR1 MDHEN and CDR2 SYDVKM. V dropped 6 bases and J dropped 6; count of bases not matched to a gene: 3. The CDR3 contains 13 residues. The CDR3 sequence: CASSIQGANTIYF. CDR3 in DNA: TGTGCCAGCAGCATACAGGGGGCAAACACCATATATTTT.

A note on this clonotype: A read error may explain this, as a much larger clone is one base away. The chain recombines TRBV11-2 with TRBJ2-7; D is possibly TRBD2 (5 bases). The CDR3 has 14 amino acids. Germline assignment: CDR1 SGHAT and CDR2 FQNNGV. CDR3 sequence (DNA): TGTTCCAGCAGCCCGGTCCGGGGCTCCTACGAGCAGTACTTC. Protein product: CSSSPVRGSYEQYF.

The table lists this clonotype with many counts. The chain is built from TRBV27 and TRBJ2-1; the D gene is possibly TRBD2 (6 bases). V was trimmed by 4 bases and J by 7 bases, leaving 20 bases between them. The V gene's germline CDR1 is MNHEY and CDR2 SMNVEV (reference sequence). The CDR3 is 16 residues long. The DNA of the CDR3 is TGTGCCAGCAGTTCACACCTAGCGCAGAAAGGGAATGAGCAGTTCTTC. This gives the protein CASSSHLAQKGNEQFF.

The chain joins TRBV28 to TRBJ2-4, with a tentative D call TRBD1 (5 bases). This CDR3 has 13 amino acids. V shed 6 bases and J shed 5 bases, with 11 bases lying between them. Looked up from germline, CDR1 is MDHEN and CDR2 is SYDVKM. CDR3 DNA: TGTGCCAGCAGCCTACAGGTCGAAAACATTCAGTACTTC. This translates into CASSLQVENIQYF. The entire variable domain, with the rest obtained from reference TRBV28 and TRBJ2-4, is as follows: DVKVTQSSRYLVKRTGEKVFLECVQDMDHENMFWYRQDPGLGLRLIYFSYDVKMKEKGDIPEGYSVSREKKERFSLILESASTNQTSMYLCASSLQVENIQYFGAGTRLSVL.

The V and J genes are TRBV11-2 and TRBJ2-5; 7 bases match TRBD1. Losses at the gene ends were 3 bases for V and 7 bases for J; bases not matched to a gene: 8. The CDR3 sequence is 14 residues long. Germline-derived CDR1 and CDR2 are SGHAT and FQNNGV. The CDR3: CASSFDGQEATQYF. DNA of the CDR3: TGTGCCAGCAGCTTTGATGGACAGGAGGCGACCCAGTACTTC.

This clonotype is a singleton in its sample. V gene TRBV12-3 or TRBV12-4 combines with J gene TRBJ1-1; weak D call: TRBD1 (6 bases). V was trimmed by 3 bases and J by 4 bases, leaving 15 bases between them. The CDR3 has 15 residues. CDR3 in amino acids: CASSLWTVGRTEAFF. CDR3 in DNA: TGTGCCAGCAGTTTGTGGACAGTTGGTCGCACTGAAGCTTTCTTT.

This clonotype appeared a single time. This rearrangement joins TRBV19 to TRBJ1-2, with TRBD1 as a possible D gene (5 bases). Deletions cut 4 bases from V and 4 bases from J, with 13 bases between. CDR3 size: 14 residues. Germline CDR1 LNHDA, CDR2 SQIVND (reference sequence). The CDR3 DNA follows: TGTGCCAGTAGTAGGAAGACAGTGGGCTATGGCTACACCTTC. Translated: CASSRKTVGYGYTF.

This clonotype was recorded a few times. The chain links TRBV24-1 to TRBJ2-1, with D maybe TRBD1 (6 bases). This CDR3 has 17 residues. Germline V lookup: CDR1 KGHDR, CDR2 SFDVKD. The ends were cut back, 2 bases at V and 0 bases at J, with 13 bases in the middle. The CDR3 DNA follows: TGTGCCACCAGTGATTCAGGGCAGGGGAGCTCCTACAATGAGCAGTTCTTC. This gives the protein CATSDSGQGSSYNEQFF.